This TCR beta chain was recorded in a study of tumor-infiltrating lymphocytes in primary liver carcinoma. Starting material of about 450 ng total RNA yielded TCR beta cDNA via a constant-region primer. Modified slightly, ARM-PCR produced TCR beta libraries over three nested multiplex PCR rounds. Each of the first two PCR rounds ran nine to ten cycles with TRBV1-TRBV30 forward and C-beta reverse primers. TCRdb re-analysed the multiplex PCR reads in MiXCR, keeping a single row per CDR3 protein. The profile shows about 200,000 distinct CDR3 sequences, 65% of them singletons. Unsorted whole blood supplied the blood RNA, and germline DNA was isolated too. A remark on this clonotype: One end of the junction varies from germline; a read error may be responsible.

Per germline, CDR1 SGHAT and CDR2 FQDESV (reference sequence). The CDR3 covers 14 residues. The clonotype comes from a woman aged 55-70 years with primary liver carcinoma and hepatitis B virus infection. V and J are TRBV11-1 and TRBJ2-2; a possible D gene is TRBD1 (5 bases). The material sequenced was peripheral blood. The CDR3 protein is CAGSSRGNTGELFF. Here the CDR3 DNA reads TGTGCCGGCAGTTCAAGGGGGAACACCGGGGAGCTGTTTTTT.